This TCR beta chain was obtained from a study of cytomegalovirus exposure and HLA in healthy donors. Study background: Sequencing of about 179 million T cells in an earlier analysis found around 110 million unique TCR beta sequences. General study results and limits: Later analysis identified several of the most significant clusters that appeared linked to common viral pathogens. Cytomegalovirus-associated TCR beta chains were listed, numbering some 180.

The PCR was carried out with 60 Vbeta primers and 13 Jbeta primers. Assay: immunoSEQ multiplex PCR; the TCRdb copy retains only in-frame clones and omits some. Here the sample spans about 130,000 clones, about 74% being singletons. Germline CDR1 is SGHRS and CDR2 is YFSETQ. Trimming took 0 bases from V and 3 from J, leaving 10 bases between them. The CDR3 contains 15 residues. About this clone itself: Its target is unknown.

This receptor was obtained from a man under 40 in good health and CMV-seronegative. The source material was PBMCs. This chain uses TRBV5-1 with TRBJ1-5, with D possibly matching TRBD1 (5 bases). CDR3 sequence: CASSLEGVDNQPQHF. The CDR3 DNA is TGCGCCAGCAGCTTGGAAGGGGTTGACAATCAGCCCCAGCATTTT.